This T cell receptor (beta chain) emerged from a study of shared clonotypes between healthy human individuals. For the study at large: In total, the donors were two women and three men aged 18 to 49.

CDR1 is MDHEN and CDR2 is SYDVKM in the germline V gene. This CDR3 is built from 12 residues. V gave up 8 bases and J gave up 6 bases; unmatched junction bases: 3. Using immunoSEQ multiplex PCR, the repertoire was profiled, and TCRdb retains in-frame clones only, with some absent. The table has 2 million to 2.5 million clones, roughly 93% seen once. Sequencing input: naive CD4+ T cells from PBMCs. Sample subset: CD45RA+ positively selected. This clonotype originated in a man younger than 35 in good health. Some clones in this sample may be carry-over from other donors' samples. V usage is TRBV28 and J usage is TRBJ1-5; 8 nucleotides match TRBD1. The CDR3 region is CASDRGFQPQHF. In DNA form, the CDR3 reads TGTGCCAGCGACAGGGGTTTTCAGCCCCAGCATTTT.